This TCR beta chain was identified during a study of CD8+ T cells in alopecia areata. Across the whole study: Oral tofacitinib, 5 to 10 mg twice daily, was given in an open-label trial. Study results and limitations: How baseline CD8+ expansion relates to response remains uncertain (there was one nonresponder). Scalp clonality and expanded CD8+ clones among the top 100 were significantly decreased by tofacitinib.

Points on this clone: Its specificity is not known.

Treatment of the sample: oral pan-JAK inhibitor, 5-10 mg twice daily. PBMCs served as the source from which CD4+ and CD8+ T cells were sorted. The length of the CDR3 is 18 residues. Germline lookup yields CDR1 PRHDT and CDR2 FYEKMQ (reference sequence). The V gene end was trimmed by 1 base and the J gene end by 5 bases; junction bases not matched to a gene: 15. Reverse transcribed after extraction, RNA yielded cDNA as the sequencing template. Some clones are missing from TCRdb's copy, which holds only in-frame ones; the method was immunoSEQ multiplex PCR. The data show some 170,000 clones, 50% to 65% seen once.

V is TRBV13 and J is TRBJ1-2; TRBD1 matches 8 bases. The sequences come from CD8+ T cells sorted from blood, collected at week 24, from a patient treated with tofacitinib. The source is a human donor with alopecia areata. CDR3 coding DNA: TGTGCCAGCAGCTTAGTGGTTCGACAGGGGATAACATCTTATGGCTACACCTTC. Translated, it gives CASSLVVRQGITSYGYTF.